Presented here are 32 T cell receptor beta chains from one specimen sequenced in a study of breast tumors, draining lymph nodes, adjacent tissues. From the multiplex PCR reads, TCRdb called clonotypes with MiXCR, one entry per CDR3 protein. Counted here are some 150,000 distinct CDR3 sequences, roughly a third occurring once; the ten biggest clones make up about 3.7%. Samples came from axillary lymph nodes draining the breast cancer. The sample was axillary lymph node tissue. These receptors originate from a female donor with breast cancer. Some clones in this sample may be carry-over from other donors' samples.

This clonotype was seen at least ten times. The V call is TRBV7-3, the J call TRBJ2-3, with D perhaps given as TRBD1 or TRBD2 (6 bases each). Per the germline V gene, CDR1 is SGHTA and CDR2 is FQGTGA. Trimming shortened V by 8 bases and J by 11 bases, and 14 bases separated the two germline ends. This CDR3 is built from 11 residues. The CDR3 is CASLGGRWQYF. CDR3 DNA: TGTGCCAGCCTCGGGGGCCGATGGCAGTATTTT.

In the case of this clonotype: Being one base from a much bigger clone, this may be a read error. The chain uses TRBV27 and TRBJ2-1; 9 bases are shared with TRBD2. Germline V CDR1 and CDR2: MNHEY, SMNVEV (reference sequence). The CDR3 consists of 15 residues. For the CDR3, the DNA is TGTGCCAGCAGTTTAGCAGCGGGGGGATACAATGGGCAGTTCTTC. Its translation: CASSLAAGGYNGQFF.

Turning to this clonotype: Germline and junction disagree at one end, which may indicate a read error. The CDR3 nucleotides read TGCAGTGCTAGAGCGGCGAATTCACCCCCCCACTTT. Protein sequence: CSARAANSPPHF. The chain joins TRBV20-1 to TRBJ1-6; no reliable D call. This CDR3 has 12 residues. Germline CDR1 reads DFQATT; CDR2 reads SNEGSKA (reference sequence).

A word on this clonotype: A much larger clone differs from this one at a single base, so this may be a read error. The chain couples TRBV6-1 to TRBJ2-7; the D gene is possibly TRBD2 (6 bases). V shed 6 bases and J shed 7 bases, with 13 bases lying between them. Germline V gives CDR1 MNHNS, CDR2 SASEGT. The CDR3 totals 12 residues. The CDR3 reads CASSQTAGEQYF. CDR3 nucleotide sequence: TGTGCCAGCAGCCAGACGGCGGGAGAGCAGTACTTC.

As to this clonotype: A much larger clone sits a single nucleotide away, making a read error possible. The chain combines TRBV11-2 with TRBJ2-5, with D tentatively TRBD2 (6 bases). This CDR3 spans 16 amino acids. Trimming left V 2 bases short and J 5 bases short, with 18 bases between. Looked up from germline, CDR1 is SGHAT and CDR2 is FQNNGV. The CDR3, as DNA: TGTGCCAGCAGCTTAAGTTTCGAGGCGGGGTTTGAGACCCAGTACTTC. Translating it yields CASSLSFEAGFETQYF. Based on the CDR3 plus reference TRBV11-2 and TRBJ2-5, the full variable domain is EAGVAQSPRYKIIEKRQSVAFWCNPISGHATLYWYQQILGQGPKLLIQFQNNGVVDDSQLPKDRFSAERLKGVDSTLKIQPAKLEDSAVYLCASSLSFEAGFETQYFGPGTRLLVL.

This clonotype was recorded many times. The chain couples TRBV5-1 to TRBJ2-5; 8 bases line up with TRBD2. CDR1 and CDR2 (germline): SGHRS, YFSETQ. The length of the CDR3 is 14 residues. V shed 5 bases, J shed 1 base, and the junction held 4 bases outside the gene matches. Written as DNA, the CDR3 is TGCGCCAGCAGGACGGGGGGGGTCCAAGAGACCCAGTACTTC. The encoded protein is CASRTGGVQETQYF. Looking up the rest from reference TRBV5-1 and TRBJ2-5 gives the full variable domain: KAGVTQTPRYLIKTRGQQVTLSCSPISGHRSVSWYQQTPGQGLQFLFEYFSETQRNKGNFPGRFSGRQFSNSRSEMNVSTLELGDSALYLCASRTGGVQETQYFGPGTRLLVL.

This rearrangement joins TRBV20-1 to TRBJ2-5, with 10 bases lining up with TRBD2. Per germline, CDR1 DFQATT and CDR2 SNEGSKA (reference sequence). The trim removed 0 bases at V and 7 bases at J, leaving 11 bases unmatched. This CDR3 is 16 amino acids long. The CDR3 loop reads CSARETSGARGGTQYF. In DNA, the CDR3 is TGCAGTGCTAGAGAAACTAGCGGGGCGAGGGGTGGGACCCAGTACTTC.

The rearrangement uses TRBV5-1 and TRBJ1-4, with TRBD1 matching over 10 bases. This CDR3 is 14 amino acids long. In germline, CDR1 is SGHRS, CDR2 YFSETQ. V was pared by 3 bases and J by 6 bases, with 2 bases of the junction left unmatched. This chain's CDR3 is CASSWGTGDEKLFF. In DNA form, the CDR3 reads TGCGCCAGCAGCTGGGGGACAGGGGATGAAAAACTGTTTTTT.

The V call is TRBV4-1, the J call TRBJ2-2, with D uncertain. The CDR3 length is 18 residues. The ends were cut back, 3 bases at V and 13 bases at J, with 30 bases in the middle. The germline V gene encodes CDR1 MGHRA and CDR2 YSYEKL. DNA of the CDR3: TGCGCCAGCAGCCATTCAGGTCTTTCTGATGGCTACTCACCTGGGCTGTTTTTT. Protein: CASSHSGLSDGYSPGLFF.

The CDR3 region has the DNA TGCGCCAGCAGAGATAGGTCCTCCTACAATGAGCAGTTCTTC. Encoded protein: CASRDRSSYNEQFF. The V gene is TRBV10-1, the J gene TRBJ2-1; no firm D call. In germline, CDR1 is WNHNN, CDR2 SYGVQD (reference sequence). Deletions cut 6 bases from V and 0 bases from J, with 9 bases between. The CDR3 consists of 14 residues.

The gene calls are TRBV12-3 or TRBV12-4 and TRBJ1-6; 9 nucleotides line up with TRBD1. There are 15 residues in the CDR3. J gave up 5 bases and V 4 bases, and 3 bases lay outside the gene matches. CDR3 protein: CASSSGQGHNSPLHF. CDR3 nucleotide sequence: TGTGCCAGCAGTTCAGGACAGGGGCATAATTCACCCCTCCACTTT.

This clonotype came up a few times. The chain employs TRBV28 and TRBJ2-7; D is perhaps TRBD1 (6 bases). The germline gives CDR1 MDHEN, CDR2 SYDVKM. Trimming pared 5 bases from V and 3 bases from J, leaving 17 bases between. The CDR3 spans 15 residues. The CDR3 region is CASSTTWGPLYEQYF. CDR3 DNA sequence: TGTGCCAGCAGTACGACGTGGGGGCCCCTCTACGAGCAGTACTTC.

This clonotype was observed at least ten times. CDR3 DNA: TGTGCCAGCAGGATAGATCCTTCCTTATCACCCCTCCACTTT. Translated: CASRIDPSLSPLHF. V usage is TRBV12-3 or TRBV12-4 and J usage is TRBJ1-6; D is uncertain. V was cut by 6 bases and J by 10 bases, with 16 bases left in between. The CDR3 is made up of 14 amino acids.

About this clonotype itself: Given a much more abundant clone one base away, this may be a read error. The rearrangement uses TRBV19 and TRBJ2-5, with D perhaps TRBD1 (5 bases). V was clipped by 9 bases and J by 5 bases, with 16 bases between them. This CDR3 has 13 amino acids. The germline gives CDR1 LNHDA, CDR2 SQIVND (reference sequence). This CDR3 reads CARKGRARETQYF. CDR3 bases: TGTGCCAGAAAAGGCAGGGCGCGGGAGACCCAGTACTTC.

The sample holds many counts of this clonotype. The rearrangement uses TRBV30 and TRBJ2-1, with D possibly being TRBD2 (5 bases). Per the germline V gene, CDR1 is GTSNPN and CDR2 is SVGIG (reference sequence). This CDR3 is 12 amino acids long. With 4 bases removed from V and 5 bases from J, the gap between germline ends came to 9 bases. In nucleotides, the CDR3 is TGTGCCTGGAAAGCGGTGAACAATGAGCAGTTCTTC. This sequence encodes CAWKAVNNEQFF.

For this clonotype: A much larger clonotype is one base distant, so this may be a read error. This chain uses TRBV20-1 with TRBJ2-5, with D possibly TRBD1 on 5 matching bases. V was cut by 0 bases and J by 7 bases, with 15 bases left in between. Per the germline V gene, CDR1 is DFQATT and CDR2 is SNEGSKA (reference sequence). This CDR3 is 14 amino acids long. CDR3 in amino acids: CSAREGLDKATQYF. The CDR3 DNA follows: TGCAGTGCTAGAGAGGGGCTAGACAAAGCGACCCAGTACTTC.

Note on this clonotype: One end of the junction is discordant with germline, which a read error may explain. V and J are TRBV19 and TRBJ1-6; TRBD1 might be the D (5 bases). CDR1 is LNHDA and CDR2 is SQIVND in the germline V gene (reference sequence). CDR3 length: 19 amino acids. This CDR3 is CGSSVSTGQVRVDNSPLHF. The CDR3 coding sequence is TGTGGCAGTAGTGTCTCGACCGGACAAGTAAGGGTCGATAATTCACCCCTCCACTTT.

This CDR3 is CATSQAGVADTQYF. Written as DNA, the CDR3 is TGTGCCACCAGTCAAGCGGGAGTCGCCGATACGCAGTATTTT. V and J are TRBV24-1 and TRBJ2-3; 8 nucleotides match TRBD2. CDR3 length: 14 residues. CDR1 is KGHDR and CDR2 is SFDVKD in the germline V gene. Losses at the gene ends were 6 bases for V and 6 bases for J; bases not matched to a gene: 7.

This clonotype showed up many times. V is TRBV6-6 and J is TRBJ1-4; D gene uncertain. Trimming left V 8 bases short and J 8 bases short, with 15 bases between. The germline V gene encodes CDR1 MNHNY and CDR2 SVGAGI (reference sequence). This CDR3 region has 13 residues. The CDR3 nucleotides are TGTGCCAGCGCGTCAATCGCAGAGGAAAAACTGTTTTTT. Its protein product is CASASIAEEKLFF.

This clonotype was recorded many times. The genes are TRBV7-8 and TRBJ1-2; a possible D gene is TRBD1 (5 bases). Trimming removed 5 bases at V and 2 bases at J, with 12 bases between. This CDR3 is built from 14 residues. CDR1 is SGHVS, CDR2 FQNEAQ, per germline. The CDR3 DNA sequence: TGTGCCAGCAGCCGGGACTCTTGGAACTATGGCTACACCTTC. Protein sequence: CASSRDSWNYGYTF.

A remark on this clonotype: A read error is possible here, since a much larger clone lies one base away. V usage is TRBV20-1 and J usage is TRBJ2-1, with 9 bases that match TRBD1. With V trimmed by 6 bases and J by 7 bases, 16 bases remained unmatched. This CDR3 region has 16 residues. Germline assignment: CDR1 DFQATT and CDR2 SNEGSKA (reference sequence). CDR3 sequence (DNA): TGCAGTGCAGCTACCCCCGGGACAGGGACTGTTAATGAGCAGTTCTTC. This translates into CSAATPGTGTVNEQFF.

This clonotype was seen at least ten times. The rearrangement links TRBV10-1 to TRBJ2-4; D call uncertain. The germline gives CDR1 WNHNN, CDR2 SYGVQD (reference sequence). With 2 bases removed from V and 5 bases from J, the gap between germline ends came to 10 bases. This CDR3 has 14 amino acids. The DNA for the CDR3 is TGCGCCAGCAGTGAGGGTGGGGTTGAAAACATTCAGTACTTC. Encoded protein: CASSEGGVENIQYF.

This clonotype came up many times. CDR3 sequence reads: CAISDWREVGEQFF. In DNA, the CDR3 is TGTGCCATCAGTGATTGGCGGGAGGTCGGTGAGCAGTTCTTC. This chain links TRBV10-3 with TRBJ2-1, with 8 nucleotides matching TRBD2. The germline gives CDR1 ENHRY, CDR2 SYGVKD. The CDR3 runs 14 residues. V shed 3 bases, J shed 9 bases, and the junction held 7 bases outside the gene matches.

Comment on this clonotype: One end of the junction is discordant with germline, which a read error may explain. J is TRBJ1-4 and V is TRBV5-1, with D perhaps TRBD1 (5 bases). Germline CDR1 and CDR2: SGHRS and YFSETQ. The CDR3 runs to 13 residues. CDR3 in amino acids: CARRPSGTGELFF. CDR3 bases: TGCGCCCGCAGGCCATCCGGGACGGGAGAACTGTTTTTT.

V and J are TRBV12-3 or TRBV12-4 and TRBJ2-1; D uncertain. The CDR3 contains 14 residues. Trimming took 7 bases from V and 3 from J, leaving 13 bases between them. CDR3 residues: CASMPGTSYNEQFF. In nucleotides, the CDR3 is TGTGCCAGCATGCCGGGCACGAGCTACAATGAGCAGTTCTTC.

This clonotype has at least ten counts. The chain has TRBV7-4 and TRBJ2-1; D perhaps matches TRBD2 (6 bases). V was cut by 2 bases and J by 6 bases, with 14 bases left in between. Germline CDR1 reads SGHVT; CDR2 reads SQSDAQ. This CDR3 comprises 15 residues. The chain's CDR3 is CASSLWGTPGNEQFF. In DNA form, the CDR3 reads TGTGCCAGCAGCTTATGGGGGACTCCAGGCAATGAGCAGTTCTTC.

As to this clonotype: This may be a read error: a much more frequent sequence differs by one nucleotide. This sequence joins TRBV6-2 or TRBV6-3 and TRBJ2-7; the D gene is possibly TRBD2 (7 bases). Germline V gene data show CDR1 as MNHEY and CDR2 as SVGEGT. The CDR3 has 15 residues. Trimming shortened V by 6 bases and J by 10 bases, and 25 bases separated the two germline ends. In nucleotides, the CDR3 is TGTGCCAGCAGAACCGGCCGGGGGGCAGCCTACAAACAGTACTTC. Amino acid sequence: CASRTGRGAAYKQYF.

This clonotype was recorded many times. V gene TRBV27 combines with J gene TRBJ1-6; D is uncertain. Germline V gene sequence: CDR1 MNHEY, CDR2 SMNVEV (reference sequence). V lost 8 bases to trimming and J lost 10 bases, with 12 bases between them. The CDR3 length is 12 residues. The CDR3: CASSSRESPLHF. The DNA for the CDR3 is TGTGCCAGCTCTTCTAGGGAATCACCCCTCCACTTT.

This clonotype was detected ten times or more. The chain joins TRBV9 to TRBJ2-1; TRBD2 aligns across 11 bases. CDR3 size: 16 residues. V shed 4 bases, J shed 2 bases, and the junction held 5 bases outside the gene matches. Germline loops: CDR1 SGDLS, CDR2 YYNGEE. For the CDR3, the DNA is TGTGCCAGCAGCTCCCATAGCGGGGGGGCCTACAATGAGCAGTTCTTC. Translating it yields CASSSHSGGAYNEQFF. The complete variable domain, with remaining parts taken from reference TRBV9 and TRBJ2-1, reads DSGVTQTPKHLITATGQRVTLRCSPRSGDLSVYWYQQSLDQGLQFLIQYYNGEERAKGNILERFSAQQFPDLHSELNLSSLELGDSALYFCASSSHSGGAYNEQFFGPGTRLTVL.

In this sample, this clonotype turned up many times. The CDR3, as DNA: TGCGCCAGCCGAAACACCGGGGAGCTGTTTTTT. It yields the protein CASRNTGELFF. The chain is built from TRBV5-1 and TRBJ2-2; D gene ambiguous. Germline V lookup: CDR1 SGHRS, CDR2 YFSETQ. The CDR3 extends over 11 amino acids. V lost 7 bases, J lost 2 bases, and 3 bases lay in between.

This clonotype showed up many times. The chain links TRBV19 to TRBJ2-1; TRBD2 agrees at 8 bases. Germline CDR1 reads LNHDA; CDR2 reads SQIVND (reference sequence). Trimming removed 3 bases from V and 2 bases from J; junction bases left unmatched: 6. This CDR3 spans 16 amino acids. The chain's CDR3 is CASSIGAGATYNEQFF. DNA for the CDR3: TGTGCCAGTAGTATTGGAGCGGGAGCCACCTACAATGAGCAGTTCTTC.

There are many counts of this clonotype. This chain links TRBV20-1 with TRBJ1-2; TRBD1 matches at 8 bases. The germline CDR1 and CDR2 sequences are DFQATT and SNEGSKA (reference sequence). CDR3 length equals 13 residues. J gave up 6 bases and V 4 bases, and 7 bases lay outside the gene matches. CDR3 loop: CSATGQGSHGYTF. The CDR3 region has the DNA TGCAGTGCTACAGGACAGGGTAGTCATGGCTACACCTTC.